The T cell receptor beta chain described here comes from a study of response to subunit inactivated influenza vaccine. Via MiXCR, TCRdb re-called the RT-PCR reads, giving one row per CDR3 protein. Seen here are hundreds of thousands of distinct CDR3 sequences, 13% observed once, and the top ten hold roughly 13%. A word on this clonotype: Its antigen is not identified.

V was cut by 4 bases and J by 3 bases, with 15 bases left in between. This CDR3 comprises 15 residues. Germline V gene sequence: CDR1 SGDLS, CDR2 YYNGEE. Study-wide results and caveats: There was a suggestion from the authors that each seasonal influenza vaccination recruits few new T cells.

This specimen consisted of PBMCs from blood, obtained 45 days after vaccination. V and J are TRBV9 and TRBJ2-3, with TRBD2 as a possible D gene (7 bases). The source is a man aged 50-59 years who received an inactivated influenza vaccine. The CDR3 reads CASSLAERGTDTQYF. The CDR3 DNA reads TGTGCCAGCAGCCTAGCGGAGAGGGGGACAGATACGCAGTATTTT. The full variable domain, in which reference TRBV9 and TRBJ2-3 provide the parts outside the CDR3, is DSGVTQTPKHLITATGQRVTLRCSPRSGDLSVYWYQQSLDQGLQFLIQYYNGEERAKGNILERFSAQQFPDLHSELNLSSLELGDSALYFCASSLAERGTDTQYFGPGTRLTVL.